This T cell receptor beta chain was sequenced during a study of shared clonotypes between healthy human individuals. Broader study findings: Naive subsets generally exceeded memory subsets in estimated richness. Sharing of clonotypes among donors was expected to vary with sequencing depth.

CDR1 and CDR2 (germline): MDHEN, SYDVKM. The CDR3 sequence is 18 residues long. V gave up 8 bases and J gave up 0 bases; unmatched junction bases: 13. Generated by immunoSEQ multiplex PCR, the TCRdb table keeps only in-frame clones and is missing some. Of over a million clones in the sample, more than 65% are singletons; the top ten hold about 1.5%. Both subsets, CD45RA+ naive and CD45RA-negative memory, were split from the CD4+ cells. On this clone itself: Its antigen is unknown.

This chain links TRBV28 with TRBJ1-6, with 7 bases that match TRBD1. The TCR originated in a young man in good health. Sequencing was carried out using memory CD4+ T cells sorted from blood. Specified subset: CD45RA-negative fraction. The CDR3 loop is CASLATRDRSSYNSPLHF. CDR3 DNA: TGTGCCAGCCTTGCGACCAGGGACAGAAGCTCCTATAATTCACCCCTCCACTTT.